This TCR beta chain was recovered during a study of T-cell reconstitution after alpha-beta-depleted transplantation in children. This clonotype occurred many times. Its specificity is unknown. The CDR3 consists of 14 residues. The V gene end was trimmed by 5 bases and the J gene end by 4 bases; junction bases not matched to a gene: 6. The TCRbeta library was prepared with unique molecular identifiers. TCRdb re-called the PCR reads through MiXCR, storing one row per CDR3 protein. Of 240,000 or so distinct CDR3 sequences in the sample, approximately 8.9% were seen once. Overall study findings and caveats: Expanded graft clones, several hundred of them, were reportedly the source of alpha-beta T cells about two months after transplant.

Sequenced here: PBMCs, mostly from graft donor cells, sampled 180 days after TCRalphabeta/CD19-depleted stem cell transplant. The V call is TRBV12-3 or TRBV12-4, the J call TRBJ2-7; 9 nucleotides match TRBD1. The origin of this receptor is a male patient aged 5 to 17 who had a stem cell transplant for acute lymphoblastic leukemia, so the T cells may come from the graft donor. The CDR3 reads CASSKRQGEYEQYF. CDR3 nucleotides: TGTGCCAGCAGTAAAAGACAGGGGGAATACGAGCAGTACTTC.